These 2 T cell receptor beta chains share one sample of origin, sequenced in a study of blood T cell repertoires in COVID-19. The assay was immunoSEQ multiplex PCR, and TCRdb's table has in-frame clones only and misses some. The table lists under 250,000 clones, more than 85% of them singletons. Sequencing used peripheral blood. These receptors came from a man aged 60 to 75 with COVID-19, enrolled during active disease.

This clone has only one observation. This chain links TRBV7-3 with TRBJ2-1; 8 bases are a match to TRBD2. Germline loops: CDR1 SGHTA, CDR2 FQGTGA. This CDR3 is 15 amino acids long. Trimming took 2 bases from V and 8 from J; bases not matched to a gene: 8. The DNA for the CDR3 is TGTGCCAGCAGCTTATCCCCGGGAGGGCCATATGAGCAGTTCTTC. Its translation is CASSLSPGGPYEQFF.

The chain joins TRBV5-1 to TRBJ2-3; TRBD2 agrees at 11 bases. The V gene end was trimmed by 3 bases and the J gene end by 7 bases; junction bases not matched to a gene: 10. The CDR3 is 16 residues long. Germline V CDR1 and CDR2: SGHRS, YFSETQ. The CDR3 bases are TGCGCCAGCAGCTCGGGGATAGCGGGGGGGCCGAATACGCAGTATTTT. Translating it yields CASSSGIAGGPNTQYF.